This T cell receptor (beta chain) was sequenced in a study of blood T cell repertoires in COVID-19. The CDR3 consists of 14 residues. The germline V and J ends were trimmed by 7 bases and 3 bases, with 11 bases remaining between them. Per the germline V gene, CDR1 is SGHNT and CDR2 is YYREEE (reference sequence). Clones were sequenced by immunoSEQ multiplex PCR, and TCRdb holds only the in-frame ones, with some missing. The sample consists of more than 300,000 clones, 87% of them appearing once. The origin of this receptor is a young woman who had recovered from COVID-19. V gene TRBV5-4 combines with J gene TRBJ2-6; a possible D gene is TRBD1 (6 bases). What was sequenced was PBMCs or T cells enriched from blood (not recorded which). The CDR3 region has the DNA TGTGCCAGCCTACAGGGCGGTGGGGCCAACGTCCTGACTTTC. This gives the protein CASLQGGGANVLTF.